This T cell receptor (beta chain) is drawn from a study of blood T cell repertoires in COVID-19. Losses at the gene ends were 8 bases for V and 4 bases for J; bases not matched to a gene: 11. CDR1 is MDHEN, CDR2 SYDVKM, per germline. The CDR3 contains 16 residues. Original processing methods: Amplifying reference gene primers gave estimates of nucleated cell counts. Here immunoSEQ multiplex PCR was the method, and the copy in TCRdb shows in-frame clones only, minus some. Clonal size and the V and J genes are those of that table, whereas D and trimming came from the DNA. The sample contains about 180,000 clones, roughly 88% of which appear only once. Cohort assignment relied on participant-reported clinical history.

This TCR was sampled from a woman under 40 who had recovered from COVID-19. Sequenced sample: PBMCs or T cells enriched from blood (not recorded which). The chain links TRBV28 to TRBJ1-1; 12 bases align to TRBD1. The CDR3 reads CASLRRDRGLRTEAFF. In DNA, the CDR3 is TGTGCCAGCCTCCGCCGGGACAGGGGGCTGCGCACTGAAGCTTTCTTT. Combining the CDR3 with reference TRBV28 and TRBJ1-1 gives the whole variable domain DVKVTQSSRYLVKRTGEKVFLECVQDMDHENMFWYRQDPGLGLRLIYFSYDVKMKEKGDIPEGYSVSREKKERFSLILESASTNQTSMYLCASLRRDRGLRTEAFFGQGTRLTVV.